The rows below give T cell receptor beta chains drawn from one sample of a study of blood T cell repertoires in COVID-19. Data came from immunoSEQ multiplex PCR; TCRdb stores just in-frame clones and leaves some out. The sample lists roughly 220,000 clones, 82% seen once, with over 7% in the top ten. Sequenced input: peripheral blood. The receptor set was obtained from a woman of 80 years or more with COVID-19, enrolled during active disease. The CDR3 runs from the conserved cysteine through the conserved F or W. The D gene is left open where the match is weak. Size is stated for part of the rows, as once, few or many counts, or as a class when the clone is expanded.

>TRBV2|TRBJ2-1|TRBD1|16|.
CASRAGGPRSYNEQFF
TGTGCCAGCAGAGCAGGGGGCCCCCGCTCCTACAATGAGCAGTTCTTC
>TRBV19|TRBJ1-6|.|13|few
CASSRWANSPLHF
TGTGCCAGTAGCAGGTGGGCCAATTCACCCCTCCACTTT
>TRBV2|TRBJ1-2|.|12|few
CASSPQGKGYTF
TGTGCCAGCAGCCCCCAGGGGAAAGGCTACACCTTC
>TRBV19|TRBJ2-7|.|15|.
CASSIVAGSIYEQYF
TGTGCCAGTAGTATAGTTGCTGGGAGCATCTACGAGCAGTACTTC
>TRBV10-3|TRBJ2-5|TRBD2|17|.
CAISEGRGGLRQETQYF
TGTGCCATCAGTGAAGGTCGGGGGGGCCTGAGGCAAGAGACCCAGTACTTC
>TRBV11-1|TRBJ2-2|TRBD2|15|.
CASSPQAGGTGELFF
TGTGCCAGCAGTCCCCAAGCGGGAGGAACCGGGGAGCTGTTTTTT
>TRBV28|TRBJ2-1|.|15|.
CASSPPTTGNNEQFF
TGTGCCAGCAGTCCGCCCACCACAGGAAACAATGAGCAGTTCTTC
>TRBV7-6|TRBJ1-6|.|14|.
CASSFLQGSSPLHF
TGTGCCAGCAGCTTCCTACAGGGTTCTTCACCCCTCCACTTT
>TRBV30|TRBJ1-5|.|14|.
CAWSADSPNQPQHF
TGTGCCTGGAGTGCTGACAGCCCCAATCAGCCCCAGCATTTT
>TRBV5-1|TRBJ2-7|TRBD1|15|.
CASSLVGDSAYEQYF
TGCGCCAGCAGCTTGGTAGGGGACAGCGCCTACGAGCAGTACTTC
>TRBV18|TRBJ1-2|.|15|.
CASSFSRGTNYGYTF
TGTGCCAGCTCATTCAGCCGGGGGACGAACTATGGCTACACCTTC
>TRBV27|TRBJ2-1|TRBD2|16|once
CASTNGGGKSYNEQFF
TGTGCCAGCACCAATGGGGGGGGAAAGTCTTACAATGAGCAGTTCTTC
>TRBV19|TRBJ2-5|.|14|.
CASSIPGRAETQYF
TGTGCCAGTAGTATACCAGGGCGTGCAGAGACCCAGTACTTC
>TRBV7-2|TRBJ1-5|TRBD1|16|.
CASSLGRTGSNQPQHF
TGTGCCAGCAGCTTAGGTCGGACAGGGAGCAATCAGCCCCAGCATTTT
>TRBV18|TRBJ2-5|TRBD2|14|.
CASSQLADKETQYF
TGTGCCAGCTCGCAACTAGCGGACAAAGAGACCCAGTACTTC
>TRBV5-1|TRBJ2-7|TRBD2|15|.
CASSLVAGGSYEQYF
TGCGCCAGCAGCTTGGTGGCGGGAGGCTCCTACGAGCAGTACTTC
>TRBV30|TRBJ2-2|.|13|.
CAHGGTLGGELFF
TGTGCCCATGGAGGGACTCTTGGCGGGGAGCTGTTTTTT